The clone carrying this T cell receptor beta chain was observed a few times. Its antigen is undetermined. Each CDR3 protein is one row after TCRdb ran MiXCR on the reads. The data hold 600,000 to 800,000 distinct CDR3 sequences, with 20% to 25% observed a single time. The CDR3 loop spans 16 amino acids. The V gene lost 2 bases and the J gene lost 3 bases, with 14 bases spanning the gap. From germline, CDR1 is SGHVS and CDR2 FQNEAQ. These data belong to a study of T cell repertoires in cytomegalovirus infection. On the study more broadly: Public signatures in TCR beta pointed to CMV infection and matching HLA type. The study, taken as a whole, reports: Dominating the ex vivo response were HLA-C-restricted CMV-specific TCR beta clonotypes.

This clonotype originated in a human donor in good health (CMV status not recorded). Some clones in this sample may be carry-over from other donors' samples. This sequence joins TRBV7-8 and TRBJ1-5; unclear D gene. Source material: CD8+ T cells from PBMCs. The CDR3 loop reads CASSLTSLANNQPQHF. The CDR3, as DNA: TGTGCCAGCAGCTTAACTTCTTTGGCAAACAATCAGCCCCAGCATTTT.